The T cell receptor (beta chain) described here comes from a study of vaccination and CD4 T cells after COVID-19 (dated by TCRdb to between 2021 and 2024). The study in broad terms: Convalescent patients had a positive SARS-CoV-2 result on nasal swab PCR, and of these patients, several had mild disease and one had severe disease. Post-vaccine blood samples were collected a median of approximately 77 days after the second vaccine dose, ranging from about 12 to 250 days. For stimulating the cultures, overlapping spike peptide pools were used, derived from SARS-CoV-2 as well as from the common cold coronaviruses HCoV-NL63, HCoV-OC43 and HCoV-229E. Control cultures received a CEFX viral epitope pool as the positive control, an HIV-1 Nef peptide pool as the negative control, or no peptide. Six males and four females were included in the convalescent cohort, with two Hispanic individuals, seven Caucasians, two Asians and one multiracial person represented. Each participant got two doses of either the Pfizer-BioNTech BNT162b2 vaccine (n=8) or the Moderna mRNA-1273 vaccine (n=2). The spike-specific CD4+ TCR repertoire was compared before and after mRNA vaccination in approximately ten COVID-19 convalescent patients and several infection-naive healthy vaccine recipients. Post-COVID blood samples from convalescent patients were collected a median of roughly 100 days after diagnosis, with a range of 35 to 161 days.

A note on this clonotype: Its antigen target is currently unknown. One base away there is no much larger clone; base qualities are not given.

What the study reported, not specific to this receptor: Of the vaccine-specific clones in convalescent patients, 304 of 307, or nearly all, reacted only to SARS-CoV-2 spike and did not cross-react with common cold coronaviruses. The number of convalescent patients in the study was relatively small, and the study did not examine early timepoints following natural infection. An increase in the median number of SARS-CoV-2-reactive clonotypes from some 20 after infection to 35 to 40 after vaccination was observed, but the change was not found to be significant. Among the post-vaccine SARS-CoV-2-reactive clones in convalescent patients, a median around 85% showed up only after vaccination, which suggests vaccine-specific priming.

V lost 8 bases and J lost 5 bases; the stretch between them is 18 bases long. Reading the germline V gene gives CDR1 SQVTM and CDR2 ANQGSEA. Taken from cysteine to phenylalanine, the CDR3 has 13 residues. The CDR3 DNA has 39 bases and is translated from base 1. Library preparation was by PCR. DNA from cultured CD4+ T cells underwent TCR sequencing with the Oncomine TCR Beta short-read assay at the Johns Hopkins FTIC core. The QIAamp micro DNA kit was used to extract genomic DNA from the cultured CD4+ T cells. Oncomine TCR Beta libraries from cultured CD4+ T cells were pooled with unique dual indexes and sequenced on an Illumina iSeq 100. The paper's processing steps were these. Non-productive sequences were removed, and CDR3s not starting with C, not ending with F or W, or shorter than 7 amino acids were discarded. Antigen-specific clonotypes were identified with the MANAFEST web application by comparing peptide-stimulated wells with reference and other culture wells. To be called positive, a clone needed an FDR below 0.05, an odds ratio above 5, and a productive frequency above 0.1% in at least two of three replicate wells. Clonotypes that were significantly expanded in both SARS-CoV-2 spike wells and at least one common cold coronavirus spike condition were defined as cross-reactive. Using R version 3.6.1, CDR3 homology was evaluated through Levenshtein distances (stringdist) along with unrooted phylogenetic trees (ape). TCRdb reprocessed the public reads (quality trimming at Q25 with fastp, clone calling with MiXCR) and kept in-frame beta chains. Every entry covers one CDR3 protein and lists the most common genes and DNA from its rows. TCRdb's processing, not the authors' own work, is the source of the V and J calls. This sample gives 15,000 to 20,000 distinct CDR3 sequences in total; roughly 50% of them show up just once. The ten largest clones capture 4% of the sample.

This specimen's treatment or condition label, interpreted: roughly 11-day PBMC culture with coronavirus spike peptide pools or control peptides (ViraFEST assay). The study used the ViraFEST assay, which expanded antigen-specific T cells with peptide pools and then identified expanded clonotypes by TCR sequencing. The convalescent patients' positive SARS-CoV-2 PCR tests were from March to December 2020, which was before the Alpha, Beta and Delta variants emerged in the United States. Each well held around 2.1 million PBMCs cultured with approximately 10 ug/ml peptide pools in IMDM containing around 4.5% human AB serum and roughly 10 IU/ml IL-2. Half of the culture medium was replaced with fresh IL-2-containing medium on days 3 and 7. CD4+ T cells were isolated after roughly 10 days of culture through negative selection using the EasySep CD4+ T cell isolation kit. Ficoll-Paque Plus gradient centrifugation was used to isolate PBMCs from whole blood, and the isolated PBMCs were then either used fresh or cryopreserved at -140C. In general, triplicate wells were set up for every culture condition.

This receptor was obtained from a human donor who had recovered from COVID-19. The sample taken for sequencing was CD4+ T cells from blood, cultured in vitro. The receptor chain draws on TRBV29-1 and TRBJ2-5; the D gene is perhaps TRBD2, from 5 matching bases. CDR3 sequence: CSFGGFALETQYF. The nucleotides read TGCAGCTTCGGAGGTTTTGCTTTGGAGACCCAGTACTTC.